This T cell receptor (beta chain) was found in a study of early T cells in non-severe SARS-CoV-2 infection. The V and J ends lost 3 bases and 0 bases respectively, with 6 bases between them. CDR3 size: 14 residues. The germline CDR1 and CDR2 sequences are MNHEY and SVGEGT. Using its own MiXCR run on the 5' RACE reads, TCRdb lists one record per CDR3 protein. The repertoire holds more than 70,000 distinct CDR3 sequences, with 12% to 15% as singletons. The sample was whole blood. This chain connects TRBV6-2 or TRBV6-3 to TRBJ2-1; the D is unclear. The sequence came from an adult who was a healthcare worker with PCR-confirmed SARS-CoV-2 infection or an uninfected control (not recorded which). The CDR3 DNA reads TGTGCCAGCAGTTATCCGAGCTCCTACAATGAGCAGTTCTTC. Its protein is CASSYPSSYNEQFF.